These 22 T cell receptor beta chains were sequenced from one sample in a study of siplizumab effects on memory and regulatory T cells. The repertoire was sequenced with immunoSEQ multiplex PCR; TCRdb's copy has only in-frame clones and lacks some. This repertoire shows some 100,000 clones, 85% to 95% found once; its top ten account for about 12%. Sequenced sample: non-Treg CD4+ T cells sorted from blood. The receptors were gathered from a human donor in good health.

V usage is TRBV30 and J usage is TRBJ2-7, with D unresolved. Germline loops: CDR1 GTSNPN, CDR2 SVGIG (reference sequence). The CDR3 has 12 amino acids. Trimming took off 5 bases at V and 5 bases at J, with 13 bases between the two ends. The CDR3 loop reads CAWVPQSDEQYF. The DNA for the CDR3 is TGTGCCTGGGTACCTCAGTCTGACGAGCAGTACTTC.

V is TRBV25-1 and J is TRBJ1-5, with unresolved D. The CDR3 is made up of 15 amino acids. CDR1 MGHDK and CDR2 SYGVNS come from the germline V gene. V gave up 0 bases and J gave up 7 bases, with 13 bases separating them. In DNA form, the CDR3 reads TGTGCCAGCAGTGAATATCGTGGCAGGCGACAGCCCCAGCATTTT. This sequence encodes CASSEYRGRRQPQHF. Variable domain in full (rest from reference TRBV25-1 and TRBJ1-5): EADIYQTPRYLVIGTGKKITLECSQTMGHDKMYWYQQDPGMELHLIHYSYGVNSTEKGDLSSESTVSRIRTEHFPLTLESARPSHTSQYLCASSEYRGRRQPQHFGDGTRLSIL.

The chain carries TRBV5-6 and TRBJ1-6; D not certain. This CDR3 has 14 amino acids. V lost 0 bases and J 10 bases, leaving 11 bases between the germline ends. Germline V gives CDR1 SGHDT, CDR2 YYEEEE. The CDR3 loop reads CASSLGRKGSPLHF. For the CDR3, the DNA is TGTGCCAGCAGCTTGGGACGTAAGGGATCACCCCTCCACTTT.

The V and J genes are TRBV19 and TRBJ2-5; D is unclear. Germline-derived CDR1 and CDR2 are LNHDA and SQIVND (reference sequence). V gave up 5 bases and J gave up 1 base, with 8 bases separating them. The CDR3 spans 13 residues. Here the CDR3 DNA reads TGTGCCAGTAGTCCCCCGGCCCAAGAGACCCAGTACTTC. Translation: CASSPPAQETQYF.

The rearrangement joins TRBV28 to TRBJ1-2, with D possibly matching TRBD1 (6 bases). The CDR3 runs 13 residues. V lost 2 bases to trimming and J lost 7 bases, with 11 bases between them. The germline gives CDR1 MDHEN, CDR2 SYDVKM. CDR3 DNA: TGTGCCAGCAGTTTAGGGGGCGCGGCTGGCTACACCTTC. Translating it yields CASSLGGAAGYTF.

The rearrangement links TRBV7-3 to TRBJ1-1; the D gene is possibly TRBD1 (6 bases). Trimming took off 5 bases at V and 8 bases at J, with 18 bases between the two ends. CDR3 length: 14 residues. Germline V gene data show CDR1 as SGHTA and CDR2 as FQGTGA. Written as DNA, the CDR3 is TGTGCCAGCAGCACGGGGGGGCAGGCCCGCGAAGCTTTCTTT. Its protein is CASSTGGQAREAFF. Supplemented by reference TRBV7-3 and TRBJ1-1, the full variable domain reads GAGVSQTPSNKVTEKGKYVELRCDPISGHTALYWYRQSLGQGPEFLIYFQGTGAADDSGLPNDRFFAVRPEGSVSTLKIQRTERGDSAVYLCASSTGGQAREAFFGQGTRLTVV.

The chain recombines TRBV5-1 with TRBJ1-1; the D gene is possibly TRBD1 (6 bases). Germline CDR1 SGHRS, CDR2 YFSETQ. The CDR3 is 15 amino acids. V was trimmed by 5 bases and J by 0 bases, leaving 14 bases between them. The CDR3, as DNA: TGCGCCAGCAGATTTCGGACAGACATGAACACTGAAGCTTTCTTT. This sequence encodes CASRFRTDMNTEAFF. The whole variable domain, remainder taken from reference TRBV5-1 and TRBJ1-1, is KAGVTQTPRYLIKTRGQQVTLSCSPISGHRSVSWYQQTPGQGLQFLFEYFSETQRNKGNFPGRFSGRQFSNSRSEMNVSTLELGDSALYLCASRFRTDMNTEAFFGQGTRLTVV.

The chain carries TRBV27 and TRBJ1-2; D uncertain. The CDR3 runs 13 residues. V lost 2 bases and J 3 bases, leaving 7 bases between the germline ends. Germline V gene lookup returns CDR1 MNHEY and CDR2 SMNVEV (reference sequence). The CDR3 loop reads CASSLRWDYGYTF. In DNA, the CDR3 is TGTGCCAGCAGTTTAAGATGGGACTATGGCTACACCTTC.

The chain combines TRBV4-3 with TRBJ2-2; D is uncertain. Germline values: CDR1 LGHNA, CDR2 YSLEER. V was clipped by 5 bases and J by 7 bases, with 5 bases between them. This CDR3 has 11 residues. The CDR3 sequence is CASSSYGELFF. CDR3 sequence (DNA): TGCGCCAGCAGCTCGTACGGGGAGCTGTTTTTT.

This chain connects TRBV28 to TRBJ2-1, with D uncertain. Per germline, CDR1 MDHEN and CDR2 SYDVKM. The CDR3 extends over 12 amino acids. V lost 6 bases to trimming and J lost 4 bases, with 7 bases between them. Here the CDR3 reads CASRGLYNEQFF. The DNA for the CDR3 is TGTGCCAGCAGAGGGCTGTACAATGAGCAGTTCTTC.

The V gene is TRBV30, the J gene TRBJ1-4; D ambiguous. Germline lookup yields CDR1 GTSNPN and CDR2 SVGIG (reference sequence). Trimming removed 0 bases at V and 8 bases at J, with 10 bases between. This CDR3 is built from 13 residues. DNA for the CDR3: TGTGCCTGGAGTGTACTAGTAGGGGAAAAACTGTTTTTT. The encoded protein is CAWSVLVGEKLFF.

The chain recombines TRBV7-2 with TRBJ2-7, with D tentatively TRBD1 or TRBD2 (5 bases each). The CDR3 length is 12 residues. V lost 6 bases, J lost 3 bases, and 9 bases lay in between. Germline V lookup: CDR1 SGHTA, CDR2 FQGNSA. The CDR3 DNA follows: TGTGCCAGCAGTCGGGACCTCTACGAGCAGTACTTC. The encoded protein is CASSRDLYEQYF.

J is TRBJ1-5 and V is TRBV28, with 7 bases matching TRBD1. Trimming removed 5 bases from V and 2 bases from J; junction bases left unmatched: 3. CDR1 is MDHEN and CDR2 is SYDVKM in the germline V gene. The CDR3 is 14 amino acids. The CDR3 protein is CASSKGARNQPQHF. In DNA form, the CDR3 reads TGTGCCAGCAGTAAGGGGGCACGCAATCAGCCCCAGCATTTT.

In DNA, the CDR3 is TGTGCCAGCAGCTTGGCCCAAGAGACCCAGTACTTC. Translating it yields CASSLAQETQYF. The rearrangement joins TRBV5-4 to TRBJ2-5; D gene unclear. This CDR3 is 12 amino acids long. V lost 0 bases, J lost 1 base, and 1 base lay in between. Germline loops: CDR1 SGHNT, CDR2 YYREEE (reference sequence).

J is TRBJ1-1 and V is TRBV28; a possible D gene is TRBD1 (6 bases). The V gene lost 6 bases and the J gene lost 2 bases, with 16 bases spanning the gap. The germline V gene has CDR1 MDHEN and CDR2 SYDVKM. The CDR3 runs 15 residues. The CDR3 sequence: CASSAGGASNTEAFF. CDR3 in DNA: TGTGCCAGCAGCGCTGGGGGGGCGTCAAACACTGAAGCTTTCTTT.

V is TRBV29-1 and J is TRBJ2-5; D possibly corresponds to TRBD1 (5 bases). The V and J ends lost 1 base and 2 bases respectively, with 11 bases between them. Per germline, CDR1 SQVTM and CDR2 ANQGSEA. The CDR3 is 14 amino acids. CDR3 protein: CSVEATRQQETQYF. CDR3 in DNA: TGCAGCGTTGAAGCCACGAGACAGCAAGAGACCCAGTACTTC.

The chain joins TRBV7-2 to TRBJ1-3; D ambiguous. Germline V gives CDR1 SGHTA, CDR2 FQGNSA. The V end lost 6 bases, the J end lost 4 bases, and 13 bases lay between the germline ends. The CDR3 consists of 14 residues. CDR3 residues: CASRSTGAGNTIYF. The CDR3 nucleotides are TGTGCCAGCAGATCCACTGGCGCCGGAAACACCATATATTTT.

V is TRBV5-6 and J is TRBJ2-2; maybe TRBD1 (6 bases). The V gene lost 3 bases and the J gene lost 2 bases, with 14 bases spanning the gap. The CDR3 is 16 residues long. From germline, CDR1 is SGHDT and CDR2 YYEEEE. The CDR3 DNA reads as TGTGCCAGCAGCTGGGGGCCCCGGGGAAACACCGGGGAGCTGTTTTTT. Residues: CASSWGPRGNTGELFF. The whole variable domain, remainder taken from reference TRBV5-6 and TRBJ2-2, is DAGVTQSPTHLIKTRGQQVTLRCSPKSGHDTVSWYQQALGQGPQFIFQYYEEEERQRGNFPDRFSGHQFPNYSSELNVNALLLGDSALYLCASSWGPRGNTGELFFGEGSRLTVL.

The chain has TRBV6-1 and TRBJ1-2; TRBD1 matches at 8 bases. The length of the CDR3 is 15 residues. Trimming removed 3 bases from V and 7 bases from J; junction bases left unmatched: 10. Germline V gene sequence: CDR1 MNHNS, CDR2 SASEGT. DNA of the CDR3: TGTGCCAGCAGTGAGGGGGTAGTCAGGGGGCCTGGCTACACCTTC. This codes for CASSEGVVRGPGYTF.

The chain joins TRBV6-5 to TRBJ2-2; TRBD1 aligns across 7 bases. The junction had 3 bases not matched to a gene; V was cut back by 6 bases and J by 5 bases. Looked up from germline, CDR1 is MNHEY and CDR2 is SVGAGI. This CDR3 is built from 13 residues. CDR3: CASRTTGTGELFF. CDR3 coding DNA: TGTGCCAGCAGGACGACAGGGACCGGGGAGCTGTTTTTT.

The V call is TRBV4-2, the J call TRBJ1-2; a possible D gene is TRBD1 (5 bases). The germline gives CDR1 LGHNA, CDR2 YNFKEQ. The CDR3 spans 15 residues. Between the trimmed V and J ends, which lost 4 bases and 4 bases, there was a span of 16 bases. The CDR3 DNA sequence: TGTGCCAGCAGCCTGACTGGGACCGATGTCTATGGCTACACCTTC. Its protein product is CASSLTGTDVYGYTF.

The CDR3 spells CASSEDVGNYGYTF. Here the CDR3 DNA reads TGTGCCAGCAGTGAAGACGTTGGAAACTATGGCTACACCTTC. The gene calls are TRBV2 and TRBJ1-2; D unclear. Germline loops: CDR1 SNHLY, CDR2 FYNNEI. The V end was cut by 1 base, the J end by 2 bases, with 8 bases between. There are 14 residues in the CDR3.